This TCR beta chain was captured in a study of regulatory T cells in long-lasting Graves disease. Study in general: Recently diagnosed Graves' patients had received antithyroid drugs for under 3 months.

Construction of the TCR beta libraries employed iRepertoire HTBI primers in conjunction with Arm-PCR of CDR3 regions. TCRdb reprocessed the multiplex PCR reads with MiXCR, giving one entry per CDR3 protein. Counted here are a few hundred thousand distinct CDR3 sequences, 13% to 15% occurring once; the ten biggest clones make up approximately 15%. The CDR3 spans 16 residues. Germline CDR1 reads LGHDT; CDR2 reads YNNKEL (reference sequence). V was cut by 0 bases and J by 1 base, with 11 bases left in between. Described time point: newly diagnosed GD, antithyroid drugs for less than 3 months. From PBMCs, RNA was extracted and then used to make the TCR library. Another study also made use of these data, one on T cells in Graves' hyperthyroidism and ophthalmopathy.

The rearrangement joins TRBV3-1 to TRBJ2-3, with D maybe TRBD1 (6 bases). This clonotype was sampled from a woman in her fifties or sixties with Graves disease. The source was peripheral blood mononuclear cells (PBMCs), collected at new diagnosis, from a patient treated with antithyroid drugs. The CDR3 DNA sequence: TGTGCCAGCAGCCAAGAAGGCAGGGGAGGCACAGATACGCAGTATTTT. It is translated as CASSQEGRGGTDTQYF.